These 24 T cell receptor beta chains share one sample of origin, sequenced in a study of blood T cell repertoires in COVID-19 (dated by TCRdb to the early 2020s). Libraries were made using the immunoSEQ multiplex PCR assay. TCRdb carries this immuneACCESS record with in-frame sequences only. Its versions omit some clonotypes, under half of them owing to an unresolved V gene in the studies checked, with the rest unexplained. Across this sample there are more than 55,000 clones, with around 89% seen only once. The ten largest clones take up around 8.3% of the sample. Sample: peripheral blood. These receptor sequences come from a human donor with active COVID-19. The donor label of this sample is uncertain.

This rearrangement joins TRBV5-1 to TRBJ2-3, with 7 bases lining up with TRBD2. V shed 0 bases, J shed 2 bases, and the junction held 3 bases outside the gene matches. CDR1 SGHRS and CDR2 YFSETQ come from the germline V gene. The CDR3 loop spans 15 amino acids. In DNA, the CDR3 is TGCGCCAGCAGCTTGGAAGCGGGGAACACAGATACGCAGTATTTT. Its protein product is CASSLEAGNTDTQYF.

This clone was observed a single time. The chain uses TRBV27 and TRBJ2-7, with TRBD2 matching over 11 bases. Trimming at V came to 6 bases and at J to 2 bases, leaving 12 bases not matched to a gene. This CDR3 region has 17 residues. Germline CDR1 is MNHEY and CDR2 is SMNVEV (reference sequence). CDR3 region: CASSLKSPGLAAYEQYF. The DNA of the CDR3 is TGTGCCAGCAGCCTAAAATCTCCGGGACTAGCGGCCTACGAGCAGTACTTC.

This chain joins TRBV6-2 or TRBV6-3 and TRBJ2-1; D is perhaps TRBD2 (5 bases). The CDR3 is made up of 15 amino acids. The V end lost 2 bases, the J end lost 0 bases, and 8 bases lay between the germline ends. CDR1 and CDR2 from the germline V gene are MNHEY and SVGEGT. The CDR3 bases are TGTGCCAGCAGTTACGGCGGAGGCTCCTACAATGAGCAGTTCTTC. Its translation: CASSYGGGSYNEQFF.

V is TRBV4-3 and J is TRBJ1-1; TRBD1 aligns across 7 bases. The V gene end was trimmed by 3 bases and the J gene end by 11 bases; junction bases not matched to a gene: 9. The germline CDR1 and CDR2 sequences are LGHNA and YSLEER. The CDR3 runs 13 residues. DNA of the CDR3: TGCGCCAGCAGCCAGCTAAGGGGGCTGGGGGCTTTCTTT. Protein product: CASSQLRGLGAFF.

The V gene is TRBV19, the J gene TRBJ2-7; no clear D. The V gene's germline CDR1 is LNHDA and CDR2 SQIVND (reference sequence). V was pared by 3 bases and J by 3 bases, with 9 bases between. The CDR3 loop spans 13 amino acids. CDR3 bases: TGTGCCAGTAGTATGTCGCAGATCTACGAGCAGTACTTC. Translated, it gives CASSMSQIYEQYF.

The gene calls are TRBV27 and TRBJ1-6; 10 nucleotides agree with TRBD1. Per the germline V gene, CDR1 is MNHEY and CDR2 is SMNVEV (reference sequence). Trimming removed 2 bases from V and 11 bases from J; junction bases left unmatched: 3. The CDR3 is 14 residues long. CDR3 DNA sequence: TGTGCCAGCAGTTTACGGGACAGGGGTACACCCCTCCACTTT. Protein sequence: CASSLRDRGTPLHF.

The CDR3 spells CASSDSLGGLNQPQHF. The CDR3 bases are TGTGCCAGCAGTGATTCCCTTGGAGGTCTCAATCAGCCCCAGCATTTT. This chain joins TRBV6-1 and TRBJ1-5; unclear D gene. Trimming pared 3 bases from V and 3 bases from J, leaving 15 bases between. The CDR3 is 16 amino acids. Germline assignment: CDR1 MNHNS and CDR2 SASEGT.

The chain uses TRBV7-9 and TRBJ2-3; D uncertain. CDR3 length: 14 residues. V was trimmed by 5 bases and J by 0 bases, leaving 9 bases between them. Germline-derived CDR1 and CDR2 are SEHNR and FQNEAQ (reference sequence). CDR3 nucleotides: TGTGCCAGCAGCCAGTCGACTAGCACAGATACGCAGTATTTT. It is translated as CASSQSTSTDTQYF.

The V gene is TRBV4-1, the J gene TRBJ1-2, with D perhaps TRBD1 (5 bases). The V and J ends lost 4 bases and 8 bases respectively, with 14 bases between them. This CDR3 has 13 amino acids. CDR1 and CDR2 (germline): MGHRA, YSYEKL. The CDR3 coding sequence is TGCGCCAGCAGCCCCCTAAGGGGCCTGGGCTACACCTTC. Its protein is CASSPLRGLGYTF.

The chain has TRBV7-8 and TRBJ2-3, with 10 bases fitting TRBD1. V trimming: 5 bases; J trimming: 5 bases; junction bases outside the gene matches: 7. Germline loops: CDR1 SGHVS, CDR2 FQNEAQ. The CDR3 runs to 15 residues. The CDR3 DNA reads TGTGCCAGCAGCACCCGACAGGGGGCGGGAGATACGCAGTATTTT. Amino acid sequence: CASSTRQGAGDTQYF.

This chain links TRBV19 with TRBJ1-5; 9 nucleotides align to TRBD1. The CDR3 has 14 amino acids. Germline V CDR1 and CDR2: LNHDA, SQIVND (reference sequence). Germline trimming cut 6 bases from V and 6 bases from J; bases unmatched to any gene: 6. The CDR3 DNA is TGTGCCAGTAGCTCCGGGACAGGGAGTCAGCCCCAGCATTTT. Translated: CASSSGTGSQPQHF.

The chain links TRBV4-1 to TRBJ2-2; D unresolved. Trimming removed 0 bases at V and 6 bases at J, with 17 bases between. The CDR3 consists of 17 residues. Germline V CDR1 and CDR2: MGHRA, YSYEKL. The CDR3 protein is CASSQDTPPQISGELFF. CDR3 coding DNA: TGCGCCAGCAGCCAAGATACGCCACCACAGATCTCCGGGGAGCTGTTTTTT.

The chain is built from TRBV5-4 and TRBJ2-5; 10 nucleotides align to TRBD2. The CDR3 consists of 17 residues. With 2 bases clipped from V and 5 bases from J, the junction kept 12 bases outside the gene matches. CDR1 is SGHNT and CDR2 is YYREEE in the germline V gene (reference sequence). This CDR3 is CASSFGILAGGLETQYF. CDR3 DNA sequence: TGTGCCAGCAGCTTTGGGATATTAGCGGGGGGCCTCGAGACCCAGTACTTC.

The V call is TRBV28, the J call TRBJ2-2, with 8 bases aligning to TRBD2. The CDR3 sequence is 14 residues long. From germline, CDR1 is MDHEN and CDR2 SYDVKM. The junction had 6 bases not matched to a gene; V was cut back by 6 bases and J by 6 bases. The CDR3 DNA is TGTGCCAGCAGAGGTAGCGGGGCGGCCGGGGAGCTGTTTTTT. It specifies CASRGSGAAGELFF.

The chain links TRBV19 to TRBJ1-2; the D is unclear. The V and J ends lost 5 bases and 2 bases respectively, with 15 bases between them. From germline, CDR1 is LNHDA and CDR2 SQIVND (reference sequence). This CDR3 region has 15 residues. CDR3 amino acids: CASSSRNDGNYGYTF. CDR3 nucleotide sequence: TGTGCCAGTAGTTCCCGTAACGACGGGAACTATGGCTACACCTTC.

The chain employs TRBV19 and TRBJ1-5; TRBD1 matches 9 bases. In germline, CDR1 is LNHDA, CDR2 SQIVND (reference sequence). The ends lost 3 bases at V and 3 bases at J; junction bases unmatched: 12. There are 18 residues in the CDR3. Here the CDR3 reads CASSIEFWDRDPNQPQHF. CDR3 nucleotides: TGTGCCAGTAGTATCGAATTTTGGGACAGGGATCCCAATCAGCCCCAGCATTTT. The whole variable domain, remainder taken from reference TRBV19 and TRBJ1-5, is DGGITQSPKYLFRKEGQNVTLSCEQNLNHDAMYWYRQDPGQGLRLIYYSQIVNDFQKGDIAEGYSVSREKKESFPLTVTSAQKNPTAFYLCASSIEFWDRDPNQPQHFGDGTRLSIL.

The chain combines TRBV30 with TRBJ2-7, with D maybe TRBD1 (7 bases). Germline values: CDR1 GTSNPN, CDR2 SVGIG (reference sequence). This CDR3 is 14 amino acids long. The germline V and J ends were trimmed by 4 bases and 6 bases, with 19 bases remaining between them. This CDR3 is CAWNDRVGGSEQYF. CDR3 sequence (DNA): TGTGCCTGGAACGACAGGGTGGGGGGATCCGAGCAGTACTTC.

The CDR3 DNA reads as TGTGCCAGCTCGCTAAACACTGAAGCTTTCTTT. Its protein is CASSLNTEAFF. The rearrangement links TRBV18 to TRBJ1-1, with no clear D. This CDR3 spans 11 amino acids. The germline V gene encodes CDR1 KGHSH and CDR2 LQKENI. V dropped 6 bases and J dropped 2 bases, with 4 bases sitting between them.

The rearrangement links TRBV27 to TRBJ1-6, with D unclear. Trimming pared 0 bases from V and 7 bases from J, leaving 13 bases between. Germline CDR1 and CDR2: MNHEY and SMNVEV (reference sequence). The CDR3 contains 16 residues. Here the CDR3 reads CASSLSYGEMNSPLHF. Written as DNA, the CDR3 is TGTGCCAGCAGTTTATCGTACGGGGAAATGAATTCACCCCTCCACTTT.

The rearrangement joins TRBV5-8 to TRBJ2-5; the match to TRBD2 covers 11 bases. Germline CDR1 and CDR2: SGHTS and YDEGEE. The CDR3 extends over 17 amino acids. V was clipped by 0 bases and J by 2 bases; unmatched bases: 6. This chain's CDR3 is CASSLGLAGTLQETQYF. For the CDR3, the DNA is TGTGCCAGCAGCTTGGGACTAGCGGGGACCCTTCAAGAGACCCAGTACTTC.

Only one count was recorded for this clone. The chain carries TRBV11-1 and TRBJ2-5; 8 bases are shared with TRBD2. V dropped 0 bases and J dropped 5; count of bases not matched to a gene: 2. CDR1 and CDR2 from the germline V gene are SGHAT and FQDESV (reference sequence). The CDR3 spans 14 residues. CDR3 in amino acids: CASSLAGLVETQYF. The CDR3 region has the DNA TGTGCCAGCAGCTTAGCGGGACTAGTTGAGACCCAGTACTTC. The full variable domain, in which reference TRBV11-1 and TRBJ2-5 provide the parts outside the CDR3, is EAEVAQSPRYKITEKSQAVAFWCDPISGHATLYWYRQILGQGPELLVQFQDESVVDDSQLPKDRFSAERLKGVDSTLKIQPAELGDSAMYLCASSLAGLVETQYFGPGTRLLVL.

The rearrangement uses TRBV19 and TRBJ2-1; 7 positions match TRBD2. This CDR3 comprises 15 residues. J gave up 7 bases and V 5 bases, and 11 bases lay outside the gene matches. In germline, CDR1 is LNHDA, CDR2 SQIVND (reference sequence). The CDR3 is CASSVSGGSRNEQFF. The CDR3 DNA sequence: TGTGCCAGTAGTGTATCGGGGGGTAGTAGGAATGAGCAGTTCTTC.

This chain's CDR3 is CASSQDRRGGVTGELFF. DNA for the CDR3: TGCGCCAGCAGCCAAGATCGTCGCGGGGGCGTCACCGGGGAGCTGTTTTTT. The chain links TRBV4-3 to TRBJ2-2; the D gene is possibly TRBD2 (7 bases). With 0 bases removed from V and 4 bases from J, the gap between germline ends came to 15 bases. This CDR3 has 17 residues. Germline CDR1 reads LGHNA; CDR2 reads YSLEER.

This chain uses TRBV7-2 with TRBJ2-3; the match to TRBD2 covers 9 bases. The length of the CDR3 is 15 residues. Trimming took 3 bases from V and 4 from J; bases not matched to a gene: 5. Per the germline V gene, CDR1 is SGHTA and CDR2 is FQGNSA. This CDR3 reads CASSFGRGGPDTQYF. As DNA, the CDR3 is TGTGCCAGCAGCTTCGGGCGGGGGGGCCCAGATACGCAGTATTTT.